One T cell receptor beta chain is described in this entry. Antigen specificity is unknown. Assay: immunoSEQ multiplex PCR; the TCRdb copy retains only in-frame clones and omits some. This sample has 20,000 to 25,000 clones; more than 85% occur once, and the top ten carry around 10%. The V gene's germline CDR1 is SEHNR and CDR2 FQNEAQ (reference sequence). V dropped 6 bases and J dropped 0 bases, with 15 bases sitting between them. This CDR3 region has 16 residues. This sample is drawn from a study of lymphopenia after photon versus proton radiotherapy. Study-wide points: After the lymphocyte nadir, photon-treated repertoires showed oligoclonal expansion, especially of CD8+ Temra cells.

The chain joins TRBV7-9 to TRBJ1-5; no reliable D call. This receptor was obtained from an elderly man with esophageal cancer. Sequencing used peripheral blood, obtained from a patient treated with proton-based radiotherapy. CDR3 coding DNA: TGTGCCAGCAGAAAAGGGAGCCTTTATAGCAATCAGCCCCAGCATTTT. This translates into CASRKGSLYSNQPQHF. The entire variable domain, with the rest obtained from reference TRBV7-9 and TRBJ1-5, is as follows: DTGVSQNPRHKITKRGQNVTFRCDPISEHNRLYWYRQTLGQGPEFLTYFQNEAQLEKSRLLSDRFSAERPKGSFSTLEIQRTEQGDSAMYLCASRKGSLYSNQPQHFGDGTRLSIL.